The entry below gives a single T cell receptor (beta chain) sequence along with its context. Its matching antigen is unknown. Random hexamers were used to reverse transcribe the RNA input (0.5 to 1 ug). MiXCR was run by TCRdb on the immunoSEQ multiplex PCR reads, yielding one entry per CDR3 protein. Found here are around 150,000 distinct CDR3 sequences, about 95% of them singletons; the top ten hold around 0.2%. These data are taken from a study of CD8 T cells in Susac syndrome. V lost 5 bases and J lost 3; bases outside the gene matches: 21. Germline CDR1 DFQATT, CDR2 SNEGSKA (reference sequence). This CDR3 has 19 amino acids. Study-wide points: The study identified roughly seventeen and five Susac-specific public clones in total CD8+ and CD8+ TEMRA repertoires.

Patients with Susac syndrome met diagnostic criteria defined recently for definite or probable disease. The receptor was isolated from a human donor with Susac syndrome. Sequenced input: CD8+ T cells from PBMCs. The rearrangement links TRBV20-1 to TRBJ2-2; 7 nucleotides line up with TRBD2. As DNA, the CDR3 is TGCAGTGCTCCGTCGGAATGGCGGGAGACTGGATTATACACCGGGGAGCTGTTTTTT. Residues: CSAPSEWRETGLYTGELFF.